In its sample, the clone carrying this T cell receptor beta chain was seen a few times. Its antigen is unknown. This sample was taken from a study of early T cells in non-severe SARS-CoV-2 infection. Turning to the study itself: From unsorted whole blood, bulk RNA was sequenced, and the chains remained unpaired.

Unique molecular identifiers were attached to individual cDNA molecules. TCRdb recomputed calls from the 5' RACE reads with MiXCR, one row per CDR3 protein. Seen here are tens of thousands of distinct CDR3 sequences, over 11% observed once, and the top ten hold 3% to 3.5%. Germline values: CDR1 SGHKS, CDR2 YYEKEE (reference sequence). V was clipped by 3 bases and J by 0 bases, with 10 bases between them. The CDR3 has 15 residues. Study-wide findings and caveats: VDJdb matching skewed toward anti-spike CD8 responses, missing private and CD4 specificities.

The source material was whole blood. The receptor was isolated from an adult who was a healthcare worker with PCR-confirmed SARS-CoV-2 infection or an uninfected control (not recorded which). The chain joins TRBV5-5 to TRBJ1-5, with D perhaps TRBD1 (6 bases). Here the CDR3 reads CASSSGQTSNQPQHF. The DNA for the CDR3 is TGTGCCAGCAGCTCAGGACAGACTAGCAATCAGCCCCAGCATTTT.